Detailed here is one T cell receptor (beta chain). Its antigen remains undetermined. No quality values exist for individual bases; no much larger clone is one base distant. This entry is derived from a study of Ad26.COV2.S vaccination and SARS-CoV-2 variants (dated by TCRdb to the early 2020s). Background on the whole study: Vaccine-arm donors were drawn from COV1001, a multicentre, randomized, double-blind, placebo-controlled phase I-IIa trial of Ad26.COV2.S in healthy adults. Ad26.COV2.S was administered intramuscularly at a dose of 5x10^10 or 1x10^11 viral particles, either as one shot or as two shots given 56 days apart. Sequencing of the TCRbeta repertoire served to evaluate the specificity and breadth of SARS-CoV-2-reactive T cell receptors following Ad26.COV2.S vaccination. The TCR-sequenced set comprised around 30 samples: 19 Ad26.COV2.S vaccine recipients, 5 placebo recipients and 8 SARS-CoV-2 convalescent individuals. Trial participants were randomized into five groups of five, in which low-dose or high-dose Ad26.COV2.S was given once or twice, or placebo was given on both occasions. Throughout the experiments and outcome assessment, investigators stayed blinded to trial group allocation.

The germline V gene gives CDR1 as SGDLS and CDR2 as YYNGEE. Counted from cysteine to phenylalanine, this CDR3 has 14 amino acids. Only CDR3 DNA is held: 42 bases, read in frame from base 1. The V and J ends are trimmed by 1 base and 11 bases, leaving 18 bases between them. This sample's treatment or condition label indicates: around 19 received Ad26.COV2.S at low or high dose, single or two shots; a few received placebo; per-sample allocation not given. Repertoires of vaccine and placebo recipients were sequenced from samples taken on day 63 after the first injection. Between 29 July and 7 August 2020, Cohort 1b enrolled approximately 26 adults aged 18-55 years at one site in Boston, USA. As a vaccine, Ad26.COV2.S was a replication-incompetent adenovirus type 26 vector that expressed a prefusion-stabilized SARS-CoV-2 spike protein derived from the original Wuhan strain. The investigation overall reported the following: Spike-specific TCR breadth was higher in Ad26.COV2.S recipients than in placebo recipients (P = 0.0014). Vaccine and placebo recipients had comparable non-spike TCR breadth, which fits with the vaccine containing only spike. The study lacked the statistical power to compare responses across vaccine doses or regimens. Substantial breadth of spike-specific CD8+ and CD4+ T cell responses was reported after vaccination. According to the authors, total T cell responses may have been underestimated by the TCR breadth and depth analyses.

The immunoSEQ Assay was used to sequence TCRbeta CDR3 regions. After extraction, genomic DNA underwent amplification by bias-controlled multiplex PCR, followed by high-throughput sequencing. Turning to the authors' computational methods: To quantify the absolute abundance of every unique TCRbeta CDR3 region, sequences were collapsed and filtered. T cell fraction was estimated by normalizing TCRbeta template counts to usable DNA, which was measured by amplifying reference genes present in all nucleated cells. Repertoire TCRs were annotated as SARS-CoV-2-specific by exact matching of V gene, CDR3 amino acid sequence and J gene to a known reactive TCR set. The reference SARS-CoV-2 TCR set was obtained from MIRA and was filtered for enrichment in COVID-19-positive ImmuneCODE repertoires, whereby public or cross-reactive TCRs were removed. Using the MIRA antigens, annotated TCRs were further analysed by specific ORF or by position within an ORF. Breadth was defined as annotated unique rearrangements over total unique productive rearrangements; depth was the summed frequency of those rearrangements. TCR breadth was compared between groups using two-sided Wilcoxon rank-sum tests. TCRdb mirrors the immuneACCESS table, restricted to in-frame sequences. Some clones are absent from its copies; in checked studies, under half trace to an unresolved V gene, and the reason for the others is unknown. Clonal size and the V and J genes are those of that table, whereas D and trimming came from the DNA. The sample table records about 320,000 clones; approximately 86% of these occur just once. 2% to 2.5% of the sample lies in the top ten.

This chain is built from TRBV9 and TRBJ1-1; the D gene is unclear. Sample: peripheral blood, taken in a trial of Ad26.COV2.S vaccine versus placebo. This clonotype was obtained from a person between 18 and 60 years old who received the Ad26.COV2.S COVID-19 vaccine or a placebo. The CDR3 loop reads CASSVSLGGVGAFF. The nucleotide sequence is given as TGTGCCAGCAGCGTATCCCTCGGCGGAGTAGGGGCTTTCTTT.